The clone carrying this TCR beta chain has ten or more counts. Its target is unknown. The record originates from a study of T cells in Graves' hyperthyroidism and ophthalmopathy. Study-wide points: Most expanded thyroid clonotypes above 0.001 recurred in blood. A model using 13 V-J features told ophthalmopathy apart from stable hyperthyroidism.

The CDR3 regions of TCR beta were amplified from RNA transcripts. The study used the HTBI primer set for a first-round RT-PCR of the TCR CDR3. Using its own MiXCR run on the multiplex PCR reads, TCRdb lists one record per CDR3 protein. The sample lists some 500,000 distinct CDR3 sequences, approximately 15% occurring once. Diagnoses used clinical symptoms, serum thyroxine and TRAb, thyroid ultrasound and orbital computed tomography. Fresh peripheral blood, 9.5 to 10 ml of it, supplied the PBMCs. The sample was blood. This TCR derives from a woman younger than 35 with Graves' hyperthyroidism.

The CDR3 DNA reads as TGTGCCAGCAGTTTATTTGGAGGTCTTCAGTACTTC. Translation gives CASSLFGGLQYF. This sequence joins TRBV12-3 or TRBV12-4 and TRBJ2-4; possibly TRBD2 for D (5 bases). CDR3 length: 12 amino acids. V lost 2 bases and J 11 bases, leaving 10 bases between the germline ends.